This T cell receptor beta chain was recovered during a study of regulatory T cells in long-lasting Graves disease. Findings and caveats of the study: It was in persistent disease that TRBV28, TRBJ1-2 and TRBJ2-5 were favored.

Germline values: CDR1 LGHNA, CDR2 YNFKEQ. CDR3 length: 15 residues. V lost 2 bases and J 4 bases, leaving 14 bases between the germline ends. Time point denoted: newly diagnosed GD, antithyroid drugs for less than 3 months. From PBMCs, RNA was extracted and then used to make the TCR library. Note on this clonotype: The antigen is not known.

Building the TCR beta libraries relied on iRepertoire HTBI primers, and CDR3 regions underwent Arm-PCR. Using its own MiXCR run on the multiplex PCR reads, TCRdb lists one record per CDR3 protein. The repertoire holds some 500,000 distinct CDR3 sequences, with less than 15% as singletons. These data were likewise used in another study, on T cells in Graves' hyperthyroidism and ophthalmopathy. That paper notes: Clinical symptoms, serum thyroxine, TRAb, thyroid ultrasound and orbital computed tomography informed diagnoses.

This material consisted of peripheral blood mononuclear cells (PBMCs), taken at new diagnosis, from a patient treated with antithyroid drugs. The sequence was collected from a man aged 30 to 39 with Graves disease. The rearrangement uses TRBV4-2 and TRBJ1-1; no reliable D call. CDR3 sequence: CASSQYKGSSTEAFF. The CDR3 DNA is TGTGCCAGCAGCCAATATAAAGGCTCAAGCACTGAAGCTTTCTTT.